These 7 T cell receptor beta chains were sequenced from one sample in a study of blood T cell repertoires in COVID-19. Produced via immunoSEQ multiplex PCR; TCRdb's table is partial and in-frame only. The repertoire includes some 160,000 clones, approximately 80% of them detected once, and about 5% sits in the top ten. Sequencing was done on a sample of peripheral blood. These receptors originate from a woman aged 50 to 60 with acute or convalescent COVID-19.

The CDR3 nucleotides are TGTGCCAGCAGCCGTGGAGGGAAGGGGAACGAGCAGTACTTC. Translating gives CASSRGGKGNEQYF. J is TRBJ2-7 and V is TRBV11-3; weak D call: TRBD2 (6 bases). This CDR3 spans 14 amino acids. Trimming stripped 5 bases from V and 5 bases from J, with 16 bases between. Looked up from germline, CDR1 is SGHNT and CDR2 is YENEEA.

J is TRBJ2-2 and V is TRBV11-1; 10 bases align to TRBD1. The CDR3 is 15 amino acids. Looked up from germline, CDR1 is SGHAT and CDR2 is FQDESV (reference sequence). Trimming took 5 bases from V and 4 from J; bases not matched to a gene: 4. The CDR3 DNA follows: TGTGCCAGCAGCCCTAGGACAGGGGGCACCGGGGAGCTGTTTTTT. It yields the protein CASSPRTGGTGELFF.

This clone was seen a handful of times. This chain uses TRBV30 with TRBJ2-7; 11 nucleotides match TRBD1. The CDR3 is made up of 12 amino acids. Unmatched junction bases numbered 2, after V lost 4 bases and J lost 6 bases. Germline CDR1 is GTSNPN and CDR2 is SVGIG (reference sequence). The CDR3 DNA follows: TGTGCCTGGATGGACAGGGGGCGCGAGCAGTACTTC. The encoded protein is CAWMDRGREQYF.

The chain joins TRBV6-2 or TRBV6-3 to TRBJ2-2, with D maybe TRBD2 (6 bases). The CDR3 extends over 15 amino acids. Germline CDR1 is MNHEY and CDR2 is SVGEGT. V was shortened by 0 bases and J by 7 bases, with 12 bases between the two germline ends. The CDR3 spells CASSYSTGGHGELFF. The CDR3 DNA reads as TGTGCCAGCAGTTACTCTACCGGGGGTCACGGGGAGCTGTTTTTT.

This chain joins TRBV19 and TRBJ2-2, with a tentative D call TRBD1 (7 bases). The CDR3 has 14 amino acids. CDR1 is LNHDA and CDR2 is SQIVND in the germline V gene (reference sequence). Trimming took 5 bases from V and 7 from J, leaving 14 bases between them. In nucleotides, the CDR3 is TGTGCCAGTAGTCGGCGGGACAGAGGCGGGGAGCTGTTTTTT. Amino acid sequence: CASSRRDRGGELFF. The complete variable domain, with remaining parts taken from reference TRBV19 and TRBJ2-2, reads DGGITQSPKYLFRKEGQNVTLSCEQNLNHDAMYWYRQDPGQGLRLIYYSQIVNDFQKGDIAEGYSVSREKKESFPLTVTSAQKNPTAFYLCASSRRDRGGELFFGEGSRLTVL.

The CDR3 coding sequence is TGCGCCAGCAGCTTGGGGGGCACCTCGAACACTGAAGCTTTCTTT. This encodes CASSLGGTSNTEAFF. The rearrangement joins TRBV5-1 to TRBJ1-1, with D perhaps TRBD1 (5 bases). V gave up 0 bases and J gave up 1 base, with 10 bases separating them. Germline V gene data show CDR1 as SGHRS and CDR2 as YFSETQ. This CDR3 has 15 amino acids.

The chain uses TRBV7-8 and TRBJ1-1, with D hard to call. The CDR3 covers 16 residues. From germline, CDR1 is SGHVS and CDR2 FQNEAQ. V gave up 3 bases and J gave up 0 bases, with 14 bases separating them. CDR3 sequence reads: CASSLVARPVNTEAFF. CDR3 in DNA: TGTGCCAGCAGCTTGGTTGCCAGGCCCGTGAACACTGAAGCTTTCTTT.